Following are 5 T cell receptor beta chains from one sample sequenced in a study of cytomegalovirus exposure and HLA in healthy donors. Sequenced by immunoSEQ multiplex PCR; TCRdb stores in-frame clones only, minus some. The table records almost 75,000 clones, approximately 80% of them present only once. Sample: PBMCs. The receptors were sampled from a man younger than 40 in good health and CMV-seronegative.

V gene TRBV7-3 combines with J gene TRBJ2-3; TRBD2 might be the D (5 bases). Germline V gene data show CDR1 as SGHTA and CDR2 as FQGTGA. The length of the CDR3 is 16 residues. V was clipped by 5 bases and J by 0 bases, with 15 bases between them. The CDR3 bases are TGTGCCAGCAGCCCCCAGAGCGGAATTAGCACAGATACGCAGTATTTT. Its translation is CASSPQSGISTDTQYF.

The chain has TRBV12-5 and TRBJ2-7; TRBD2 agrees at 10 bases. J gave up 7 bases and V 1 base, and 4 bases lay outside the gene matches. Per the germline V gene, CDR1 is LGHNT and CDR2 is FRNRAP. The CDR3 loop spans 14 amino acids. The CDR3 nucleotides read TGTGCTAGTGGTTTGGCTAGCGGGGGTCTGGAGCAGTACTTC. Translating gives CASGLASGGLEQYF.

Concerning this clone: Without the conserved terminal phenylalanine or tryptophan, this CDR3 likely stems from a read error. The DNA is omitted, as the CDR3 cannot be located on it reliably, and the CDR3 follows TCRdb's listing. V and J are TRBV6-1 and TRBJ2-3; the table's D call, TRBD1, was not checked against the DNA. CDR1 is MNHNS and CDR2 is SASEGT in the germline V gene. The length of the CDR3 is 14 amino acids, counting both ends. CDR3 region: CASSEVWAAAKSRS.

This clone was found a few times. V gene TRBV7-8 combines with J gene TRBJ2-7; 7 nucleotides match TRBD1. This CDR3 region has 13 residues. Germline-derived CDR1 and CDR2 are SGHVS and FQNEAQ. The trim removed 2 bases at V and 3 bases at J, leaving 1 base unmatched. The CDR3 DNA is TGTGCCAGCAGCTTATGGGACAGCTACGAGCAGTACTTC. This sequence encodes CASSLWDSYEQYF. The entire variable domain, with the rest obtained from reference TRBV7-8 and TRBJ2-7, is as follows: GAGVSQSPRYKVAKRGQDVALRCDPISGHVSLFWYQQALGQGPEFLTYFQNEAQLDKSGLPSDRFFAERPEGSVSTLKIQRTQQEDSAVYLCASSLWDSYEQYFGPGTRLTVT.

This CDR3 is CASSPHPGANYEQYF. The DNA for the CDR3 is TGTGCCAGCAGCCCCCACCCTGGGGCCAACTACGAGCAGTACTTC. The genes are TRBV7-2 and TRBJ2-7; the D gene is possibly TRBD1 (5 bases). Germline CDR1 SGHTA, CDR2 FQGNSA. CDR3 length equals 15 residues. V lost 5 bases and J lost 3, with 17 bases in between.